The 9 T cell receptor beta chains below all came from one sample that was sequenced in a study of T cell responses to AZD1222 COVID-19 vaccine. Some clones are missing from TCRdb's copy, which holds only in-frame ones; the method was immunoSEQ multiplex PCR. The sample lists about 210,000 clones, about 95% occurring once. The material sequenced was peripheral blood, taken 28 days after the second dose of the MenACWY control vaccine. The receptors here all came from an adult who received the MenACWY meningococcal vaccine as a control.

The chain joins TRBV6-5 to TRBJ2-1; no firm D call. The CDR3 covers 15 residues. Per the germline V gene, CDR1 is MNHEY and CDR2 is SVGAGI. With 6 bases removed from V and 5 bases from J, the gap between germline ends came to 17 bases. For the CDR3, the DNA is TGTGCCAGCAGCTATGCAGACTTGGGCAACAATGAGCAGTTCTTC. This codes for CASSYADLGNNEQFF.

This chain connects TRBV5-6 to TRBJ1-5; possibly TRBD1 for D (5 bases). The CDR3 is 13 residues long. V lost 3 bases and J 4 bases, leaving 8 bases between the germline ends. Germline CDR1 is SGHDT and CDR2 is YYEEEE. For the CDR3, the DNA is TGTGCCAGCAGCTCGGGGGGGAATCAGCCCCAGCATTTT. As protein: CASSSGGNQPQHF.

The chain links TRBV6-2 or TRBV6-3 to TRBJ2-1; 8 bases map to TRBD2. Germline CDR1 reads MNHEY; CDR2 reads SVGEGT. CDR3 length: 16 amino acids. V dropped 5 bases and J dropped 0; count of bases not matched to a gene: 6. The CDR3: CASSSSGVLSYNEQFF. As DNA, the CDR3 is TGTGCCAGCAGTAGTAGCGGGGTCCTCTCCTACAATGAGCAGTTCTTC.

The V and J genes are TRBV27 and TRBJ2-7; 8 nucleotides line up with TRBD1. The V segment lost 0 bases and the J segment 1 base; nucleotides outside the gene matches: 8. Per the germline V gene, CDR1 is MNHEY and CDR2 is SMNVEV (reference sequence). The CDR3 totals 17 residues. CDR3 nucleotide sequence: TGTGCCAGCAGTTTATCGACCGGACAGGGTCATTCCTACGAGCAGTACTTC. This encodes CASSLSTGQGHSYEQYF.

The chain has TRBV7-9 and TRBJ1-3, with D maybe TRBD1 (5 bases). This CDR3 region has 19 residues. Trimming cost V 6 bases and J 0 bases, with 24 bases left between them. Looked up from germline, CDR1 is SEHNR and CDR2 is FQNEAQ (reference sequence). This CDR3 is CASSHKIRGGGSSGNTIYF. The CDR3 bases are TGTGCCAGCAGTCACAAGATTCGTGGGGGGGGATCCTCTGGAAACACCATATATTTT.

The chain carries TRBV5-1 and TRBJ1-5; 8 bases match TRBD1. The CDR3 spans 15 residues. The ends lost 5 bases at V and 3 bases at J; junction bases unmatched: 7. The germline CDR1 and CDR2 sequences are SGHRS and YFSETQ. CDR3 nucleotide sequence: TGCGCCAGCAGTGAACAGGGGGGTTACAATCAGCCCCAGCATTTT. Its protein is CASSEQGGYNQPQHF.

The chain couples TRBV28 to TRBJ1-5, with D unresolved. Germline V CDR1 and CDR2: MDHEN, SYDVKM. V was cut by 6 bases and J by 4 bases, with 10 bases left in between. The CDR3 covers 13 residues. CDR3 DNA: TGTGCCAGCAGGAACGACGGGAATCAGCCCCAGCATTTT. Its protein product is CASRNDGNQPQHF.

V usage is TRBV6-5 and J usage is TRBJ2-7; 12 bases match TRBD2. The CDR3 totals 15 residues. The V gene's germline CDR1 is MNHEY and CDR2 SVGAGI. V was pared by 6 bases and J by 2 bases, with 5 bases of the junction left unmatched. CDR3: CASSPLAGGPYEQYF. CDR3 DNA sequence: TGTGCCAGCAGCCCACTAGCGGGAGGCCCCTACGAGCAGTACTTC.

CDR3 in DNA: TGCGCCAGCAGCTTGGGGACAGGGGGCCAGTATCGCGAGCAGTACTTC. Protein product: CASSLGTGGQYREQYF. V gene TRBV5-1 combines with J gene TRBJ2-7, with TRBD1 matching over 11 bases. CDR1 and CDR2 (germline): SGHRS, YFSETQ. CDR3 length: 16 residues. After removal of 0 bases from V and 6 bases from J, the junction contained 8 bases not matched to a gene.